This T cell receptor (beta chain) was recorded in a study of a mutant IDH1 vaccine in newly diagnosed glioma. Study overall: Investigators started vaccination 4-6 weeks after radiotherapy alone, or with temozolomide cycles. In the visit schedule, V12 fell in week 35, while V13 fell in week 47.

On this clone itself: The antigen is not known.

Repertoires were generated with immunoSEQ multiplex PCR, while TCRdb's copy carries only in-frame clones and drops some. The data show about 90,000 clones, with 89% seen just once and 0.6% to 0.95% held by the top ten. The CDR3 spans 15 residues. Germline CDR1 SGHRS, CDR2 YFSETQ. The trim removed 3 bases at V and 0 bases at J, leaving 0 bases unmatched. The time point denotes: week 47, end of study. Doses comprised 300 ug of mutant IDH1 20-mer peptide each, plus topical imiquimod. The sequence was obtained from a woman aged 50 to 60 with glioma. The sequenced sample was PBMCs, obtained from a glioma patient whose treatment included an IDH1 peptide vaccine. This chain uses TRBV5-1 with TRBJ2-7, with 13 bases identical to TRBD2. The CDR3 nucleotides are TGCGCCAGCAGCTGGACTAGCGGGAGCTCCTACGAGCAGTACTTC. Protein: CASSWTSGSSYEQYF. Together with reference TRBV5-1 and TRBJ2-7, the CDR3 gives the full variable domain: KAGVTQTPRYLIKTRGQQVTLSCSPISGHRSVSWYQQTPGQGLQFLFEYFSETQRNKGNFPGRFSGRQFSNSRSEMNVSTLELGDSALYLCASSWTSGSSYEQYFGPGTRLTVT.